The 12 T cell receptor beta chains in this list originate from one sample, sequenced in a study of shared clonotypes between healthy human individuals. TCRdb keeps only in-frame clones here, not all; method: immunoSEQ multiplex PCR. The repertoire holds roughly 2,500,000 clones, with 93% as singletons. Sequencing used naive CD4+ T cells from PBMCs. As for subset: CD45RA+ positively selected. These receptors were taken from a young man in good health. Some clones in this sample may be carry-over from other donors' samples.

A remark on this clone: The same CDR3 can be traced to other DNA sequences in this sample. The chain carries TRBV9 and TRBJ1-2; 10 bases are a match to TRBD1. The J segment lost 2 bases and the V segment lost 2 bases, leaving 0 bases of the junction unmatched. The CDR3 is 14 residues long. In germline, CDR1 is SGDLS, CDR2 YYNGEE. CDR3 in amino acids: CASSVGQGNYGYTF. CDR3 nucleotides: TGTGCCAGCAGCGTGGGACAGGGGAACTATGGCTACACCTTC.

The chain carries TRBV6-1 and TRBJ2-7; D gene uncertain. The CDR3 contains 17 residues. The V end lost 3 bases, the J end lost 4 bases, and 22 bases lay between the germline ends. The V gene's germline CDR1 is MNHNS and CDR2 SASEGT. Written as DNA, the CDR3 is TGTGCCAGCAGTGACCCCCGTCACGAGAGACGAGCATACGAGCAGTACTTC. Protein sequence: CASSDPRHERRAYEQYF.

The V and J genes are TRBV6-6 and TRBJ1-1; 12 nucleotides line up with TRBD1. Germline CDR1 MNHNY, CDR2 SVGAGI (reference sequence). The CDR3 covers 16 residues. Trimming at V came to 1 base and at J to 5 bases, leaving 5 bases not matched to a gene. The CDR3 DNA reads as TGTGCCAGCAGTTACTTTCCGGGACAGGGGGCAACTGAAGCTTTCTTT. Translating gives CASSYFPGQGATEAFF.

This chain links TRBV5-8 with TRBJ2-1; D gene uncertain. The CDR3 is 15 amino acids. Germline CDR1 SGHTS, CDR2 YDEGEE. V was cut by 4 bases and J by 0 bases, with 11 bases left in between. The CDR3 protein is CASSPPGTSYNEQFF. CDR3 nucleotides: TGTGCCAGCAGCCCCCCCGGCACCTCCTACAATGAGCAGTTCTTC.

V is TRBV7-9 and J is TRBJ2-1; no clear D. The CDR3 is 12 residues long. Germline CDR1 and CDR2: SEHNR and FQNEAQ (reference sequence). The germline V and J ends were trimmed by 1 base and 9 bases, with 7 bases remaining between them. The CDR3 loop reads CASSLVGGEQFF. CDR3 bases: TGTGCCAGCAGCTTAGTTGGTGGTGAGCAGTTCTTC. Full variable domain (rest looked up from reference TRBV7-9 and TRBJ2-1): DTGVSQNPRHKITKRGQNVTFRCDPISEHNRLYWYRQTLGQGPEFLTYFQNEAQLEKSRLLSDRFSAERPKGSFSTLEIQRTEQGDSAMYLCASSLVGGEQFFGPGTRLTVL.

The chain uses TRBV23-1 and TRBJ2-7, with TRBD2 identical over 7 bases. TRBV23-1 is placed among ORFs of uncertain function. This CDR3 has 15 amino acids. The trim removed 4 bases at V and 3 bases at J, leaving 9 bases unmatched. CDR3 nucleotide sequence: TGCGCCAGCAGTCCGGGGGGACTGCGCCGCTACGAGCAGTACTTC. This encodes CASSPGGLRRYEQYF.

The CDR3 protein is CASSHQWGYSNQPQHF. The CDR3 coding sequence is TGTGCCAGCAGCCACCAATGGGGTTATAGCAATCAGCCCCAGCATTTT. The V and J genes are TRBV7-3 and TRBJ1-5; D is undetermined. Germline CDR1 and CDR2: SGHTA and FQGTGA. V was clipped by 5 bases and J by 0 bases, with 14 bases between them. The CDR3 has 16 residues.

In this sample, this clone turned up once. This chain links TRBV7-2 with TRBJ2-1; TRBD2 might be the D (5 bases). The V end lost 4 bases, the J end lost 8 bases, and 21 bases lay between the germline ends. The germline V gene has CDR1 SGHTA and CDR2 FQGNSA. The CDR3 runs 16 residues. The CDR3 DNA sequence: TGTGCCAGCAGCTCGCTCTACCGGGCAGAGGGCCATGAGCAGTTCTTC. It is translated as CASSSLYRAEGHEQFF.

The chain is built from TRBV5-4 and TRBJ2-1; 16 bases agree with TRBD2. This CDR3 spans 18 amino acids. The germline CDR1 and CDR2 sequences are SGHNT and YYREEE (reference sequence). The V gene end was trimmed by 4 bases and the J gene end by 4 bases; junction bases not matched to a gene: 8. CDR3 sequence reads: CASSPGLAGGPRYNEQFF. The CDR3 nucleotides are TGTGCCAGCAGCCCGGGACTAGCGGGAGGGCCAAGGTACAATGAGCAGTTCTTC.

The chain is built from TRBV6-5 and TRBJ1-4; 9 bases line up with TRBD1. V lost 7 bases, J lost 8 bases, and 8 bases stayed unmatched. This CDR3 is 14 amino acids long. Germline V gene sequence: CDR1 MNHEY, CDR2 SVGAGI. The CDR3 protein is CASNPQGAREKLFF. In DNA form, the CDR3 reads TGTGCCAGCAACCCACAGGGGGCGCGGGAAAAACTGTTTTTT.

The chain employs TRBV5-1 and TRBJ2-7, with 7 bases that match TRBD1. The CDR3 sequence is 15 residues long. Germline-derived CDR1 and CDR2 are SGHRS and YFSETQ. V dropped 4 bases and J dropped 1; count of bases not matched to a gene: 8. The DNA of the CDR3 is TGCGCCAGCAGCACCGGGACAGTGTTGTCCTACGAGCAGTACTTC. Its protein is CASSTGTVLSYEQYF.

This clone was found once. The chain's CDR3 is CASSFDRSYGYTF. CDR3 DNA sequence: TGTGCCAGCAGCTTCGACAGGTCTTATGGCTACACCTTC. The chain carries TRBV28 and TRBJ1-2; D is possibly TRBD1 (6 bases). V lost 6 bases and J 5 bases, leaving 13 bases between the germline ends. Germline V gives CDR1 MDHEN, CDR2 SYDVKM. CDR3 size: 13 residues.